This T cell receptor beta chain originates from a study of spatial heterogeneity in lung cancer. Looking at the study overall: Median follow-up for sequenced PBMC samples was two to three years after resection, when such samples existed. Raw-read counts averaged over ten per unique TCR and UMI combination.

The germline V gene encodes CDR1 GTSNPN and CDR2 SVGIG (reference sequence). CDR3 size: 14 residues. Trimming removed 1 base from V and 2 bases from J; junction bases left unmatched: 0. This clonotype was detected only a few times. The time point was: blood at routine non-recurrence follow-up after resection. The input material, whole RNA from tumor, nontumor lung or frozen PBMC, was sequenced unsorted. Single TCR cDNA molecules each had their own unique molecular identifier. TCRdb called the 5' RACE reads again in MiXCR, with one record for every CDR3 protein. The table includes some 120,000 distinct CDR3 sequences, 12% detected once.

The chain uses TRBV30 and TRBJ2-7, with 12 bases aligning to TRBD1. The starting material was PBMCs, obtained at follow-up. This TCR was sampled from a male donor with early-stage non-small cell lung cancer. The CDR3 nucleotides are TGTGCCTGGAGTGGGGACAGGGGGCCCTACGAGCAGTACTTC. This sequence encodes CAWSGDRGPYEQYF.